This T cell receptor beta chain was identified during a study of blood T cell repertoires in COVID-19. Study overall: The analysed material was cDNA or gDNA that came from T cells, B-cell-depleted T cells, or PBMCs.

The CDR3 is 16 residues long. Germline V gives CDR1 SGHVS, CDR2 FNYEAQ. Deletions cut 1 base from V and 5 bases from J, with 18 bases between. Method: immunoSEQ multiplex PCR; TCRdb's copy keeps in-frame clones and lacks some. The sample consists of about 46,000 clones, 70% to 90% of them appearing once. The sequence was obtained from a human donor in a cohort sampled during active COVID-19. The donor label of this sample is uncertain. Input material: peripheral blood. The rearrangement joins TRBV7-6 to TRBJ2-7; D is perhaps TRBD1 (7 bases). This chain's CDR3 is CASSLDRGGLGHEQYF. CDR3 nucleotides: TGTGCCAGCAGCTTAGACAGGGGAGGCTTAGGGCACGAGCAGTACTTC.